Listed below are T cell receptor beta chains from one sample, sequenced in a study of cytomegalovirus exposure and HLA in healthy donors. The assay was immunoSEQ multiplex PCR, and TCRdb's table has in-frame clones only and misses some. Counted here are around 100,000 clones, about 79% occurring once; the ten biggest clones make up 2.5% to 3%. The sample comprised PBMCs. All receptors derive from a woman younger than 35 in good health and CMV-seropositive. CDR3s include the opening cysteine and the closing phenylalanine or tryptophan. Each record gives: J gene, V gene, CDR3 protein.

j_call: TRBJ2-7; v_call: TRBV5-1; cdr3_aa: CASSLSPGTGAYEQYF
j_call: TRBJ1-5; v_call: TRBV2; cdr3_aa: CASSEALTGAEGPQHF
j_call: TRBJ2-1; v_call: TRBV7-9; cdr3_aa: CSLGLEQFF
j_call: TRBJ2-7; v_call: TRBV7-2; cdr3_aa: CASSLGPGGNYEQYF
j_call: TRBJ1-2; v_call: TRBV4-1; cdr3_aa: CASSQGGAGRGYTF
j_call: TRBJ1-1; v_call: TRBV5-1; cdr3_aa: CASSLEGGPEAFF
j_call: TRBJ1-3; v_call: TRBV7-3; cdr3_aa: CASSLTGAGTGNTIYF
j_call: TRBJ2-7; v_call: TRBV19; cdr3_aa: CASSASVAYEQYF
j_call: TRBJ1-1; v_call: TRBV7-8; cdr3_aa: CASSLRDRGGEAFF
j_call: TRBJ2-7; v_call: TRBV5-1; cdr3_aa: CASSPGQANYEQYF
j_call: TRBJ1-1; v_call: TRBV5-1; cdr3_aa: CASRSSGNTEAFF
j_call: TRBJ2-6; v_call: TRBV10-3; cdr3_aa: CAISPTQGGRSGANVLTF
j_call: TRBJ2-7; v_call: TRBV4-1; cdr3_aa: CASSSAQLAGGYEQYF
j_call: TRBJ2-7; v_call: TRBV5-4; cdr3_aa: CASSPEGYREQYF
j_call: TRBJ1-2; v_call: TRBV5-4; cdr3_aa: CASSVKGAGDGYTF
j_call: TRBJ1-1; v_call: TRBV6-6; cdr3_aa: CASTPEVNTEAFF
j_call: TRBJ1-1; v_call: TRBV28; cdr3_aa: CASSLWRDRFNTEAFF
j_call: TRBJ1-2; v_call: TRBV5-1; cdr3_aa: CASSTPGGDGYTF
j_call: TRBJ2-5; v_call: TRBV5-4; cdr3_aa: CASSLVGEETQYF
j_call: TRBJ2-1; v_call: TRBV6-1; cdr3_aa: CASSEALAVTYNEQFF
j_call: TRBJ2-1; v_call: TRBV10-1; cdr3_aa: CASSESTSGRFEQFF
j_call: TRBJ2-3; v_call: TRBV5-1; cdr3_aa: CASKIYYTDTQYF
j_call: TRBJ1-1; v_call: TRBV19; cdr3_aa: CASSQDRTNTEAFF
j_call: TRBJ1-1; v_call: TRBV5-6; cdr3_aa: CASSWAAGNTEAFF
j_call: TRBJ1-5; v_call: TRBV27; cdr3_aa: CASSSRDREPSTIYQPQHF
j_call: TRBJ1-1; v_call: TRBV4-1; cdr3_aa: CASSQHVTGMNTEAFF
j_call: TRBJ1-2; v_call: TRBV27; cdr3_aa: CASSLYPGTSGYTF
j_call: TRBJ1-5; v_call: TRBV5-1; cdr3_aa: CASSLQGNNQPQHF
j_call: TRBJ2-1; v_call: TRBV6-5; cdr3_aa: CASSTLAGDYNEQFF
j_call: TRBJ2-7; v_call: TRBV14; cdr3_aa: CASSQTIQGFGSYEQYF
j_call: TRBJ1-5; v_call: TRBV19; cdr3_aa: CASRAPGQVRWMDQPQHF
j_call: TRBJ1-1; v_call: TRBV5-1; cdr3_aa: CASSLRPPDRGRRNTEAFF
j_call: TRBJ2-6; v_call: TRBV19; cdr3_aa: CASRWTGETYSGANVLTF